Listed below are T cell receptor beta chains from one sample, sequenced in a study of shared clonotypes between healthy human individuals. Profiled with immunoSEQ multiplex PCR; TCRdb holds only in-frame clones, not every one. The data show some 2 million clones, 85% to 95% seen once. Specimen: naive CD4+ T cells sorted from blood. The receptors derive from a man between 18 and 35 years old in good health. Each CDR3 is given with its conserved first and last residue. Each record gives: V gene, clone size, J gene, D gene, CDR3 DNA, CDR3 protein. The D gene is left open where the match is weak. Clone size is shown for a subset of rows, as once, few, many or a class of expanded clone.

>TRBV6-1|-|TRBJ1-5|TRBD1
TGTGCCAGCGCCACCCTACAGGGGAGCAATCAGCCCCAGCATTTT
CASATLQGSNQPQHF
>TRBV30|-|TRBJ2-2|-
TGTGCCTGGAGTGGTCGGGTTTTGGGCACCGGGGAGCTGTTTTTT
CAWSGRVLGTGELFF
>TRBV7-2|-|TRBJ2-7|TRBD2
TGTGCCAGCAGCTTGGGAGGGCCCTACGAGCAGTACTTC
CASSLGGPYEQYF
>TRBV7-2|-|TRBJ2-5|-
TGTGCCAGCAGCTTGTGGGAGACCCAGTACTTC
CASSLWETQYF
>TRBV9|-|TRBJ2-3|-
TGTGCCAGCAGCGTAGCTATCAGGTCTCAGGAAGGTACGCAGTATTTT
CASSVAIRSQEGTQYF
>TRBV5-1|-|TRBJ2-7|TRBD1
TGCGCCAGCAGCTTTGGTCAGGGGGTGTACGAGCAGTACTTC
CASSFGQGVYEQYF
>TRBV25-1|-|TRBJ2-2|-
TGTGCCAGCAGGGATACCGGGGAGCTGTTTTTT
CASRDTGELFF
>TRBV27|many|TRBJ1-5|-
TGTGCCAGCAGTTTTAACAGGGAAGGCAATCAGCCCCAGCATTTT
CASSFNREGNQPQHF
>TRBV2|-|TRBJ1-2|-
TGTGCCAGCAGTGAGCAGGGTTTCGGTGGCTACACCTTC
CASSEQGFGGYTF
>TRBV18|-|TRBJ2-1|-
TGTGCCAGCTCACCGTTATTCCCCGGTGACTCCTACAATGAGCAGTTCTTC
CASSPLFPGDSYNEQFF
>TRBV10-1|once|TRBJ2-7|TRBD2
TGCGCCAGCAGTGAGGGGACTAGCAGGTACGAGCAGTACTTC
CASSEGTSRYEQYF